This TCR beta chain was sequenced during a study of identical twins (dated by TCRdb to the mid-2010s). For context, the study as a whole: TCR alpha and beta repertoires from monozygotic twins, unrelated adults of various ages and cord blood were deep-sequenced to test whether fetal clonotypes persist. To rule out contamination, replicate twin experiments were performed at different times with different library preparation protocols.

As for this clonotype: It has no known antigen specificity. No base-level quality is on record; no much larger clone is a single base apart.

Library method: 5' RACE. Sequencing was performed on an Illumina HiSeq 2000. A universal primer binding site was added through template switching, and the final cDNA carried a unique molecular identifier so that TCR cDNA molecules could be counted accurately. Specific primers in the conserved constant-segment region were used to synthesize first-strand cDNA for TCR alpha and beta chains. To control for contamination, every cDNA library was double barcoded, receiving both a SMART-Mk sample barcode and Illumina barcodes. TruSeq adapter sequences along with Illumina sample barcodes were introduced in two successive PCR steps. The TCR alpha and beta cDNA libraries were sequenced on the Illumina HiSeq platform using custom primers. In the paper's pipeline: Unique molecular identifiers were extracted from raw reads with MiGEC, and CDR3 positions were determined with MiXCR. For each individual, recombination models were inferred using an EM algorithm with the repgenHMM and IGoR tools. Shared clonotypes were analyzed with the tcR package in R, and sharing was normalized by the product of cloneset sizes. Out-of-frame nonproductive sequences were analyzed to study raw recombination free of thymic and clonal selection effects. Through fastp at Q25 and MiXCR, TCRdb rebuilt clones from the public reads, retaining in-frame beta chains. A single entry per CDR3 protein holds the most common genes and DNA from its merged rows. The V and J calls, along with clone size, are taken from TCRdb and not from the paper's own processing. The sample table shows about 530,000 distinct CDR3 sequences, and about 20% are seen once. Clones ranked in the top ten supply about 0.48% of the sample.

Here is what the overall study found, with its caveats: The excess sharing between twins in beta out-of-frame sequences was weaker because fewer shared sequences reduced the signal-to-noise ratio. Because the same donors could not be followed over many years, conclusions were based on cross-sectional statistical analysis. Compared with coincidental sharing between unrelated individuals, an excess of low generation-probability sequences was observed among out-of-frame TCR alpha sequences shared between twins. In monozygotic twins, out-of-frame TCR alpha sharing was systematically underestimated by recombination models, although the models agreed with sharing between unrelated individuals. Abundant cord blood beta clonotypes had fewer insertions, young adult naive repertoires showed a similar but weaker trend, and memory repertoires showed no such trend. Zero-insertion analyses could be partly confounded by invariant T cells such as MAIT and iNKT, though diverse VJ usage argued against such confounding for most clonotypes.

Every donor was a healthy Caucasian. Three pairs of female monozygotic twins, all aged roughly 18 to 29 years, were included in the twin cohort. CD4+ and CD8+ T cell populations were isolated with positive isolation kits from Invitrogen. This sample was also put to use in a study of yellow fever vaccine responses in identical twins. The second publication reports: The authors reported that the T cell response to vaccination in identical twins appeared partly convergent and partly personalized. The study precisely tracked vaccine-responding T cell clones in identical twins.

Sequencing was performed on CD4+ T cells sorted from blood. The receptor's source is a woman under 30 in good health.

Here the CDR3 is given as CASSYAGPAKETQYF. At the DNA level, the sequence is TGTGCCAGCAGTTACGCGGGACCTGCAAAAGAGACCCAGTACTTC. Recombination linked TRBV6-5 to TRBJ2-5; the D gene is possibly TRBD2, with 6 bases matching. Deletion took 2 bases off V and 3 bases off J, with a span of 13 bases between the germline ends. The CDR3 spans 15 residues, from the cysteine through the phenylalanine. Just CDR3 DNA is preserved here, 45 bases in frame from base 1. Looking up the germline V gene yields CDR1 MNHEY and CDR2 SVGAGI.